This T cell receptor beta chain comes out of a study of identical twins. Findings and caveats of the study: Excess low generation probability was seen in twin-shared out-of-frame alpha sequences.

Of note for this clonotype: Its antigen is undetermined.

Unique molecular identifiers were in the cDNA, with template-switch universal primer binding. Each CDR3 protein gets one entry after TCRdb re-called the 5' RACE reads with MiXCR. The table lists some 790,000 distinct CDR3 sequences, about 20% of them singletons, with roughly 14% in the top ten. CDR1 is SQVTM and CDR2 is ANQGSEA in the germline V gene. The CDR3 totals 13 residues. V shed 7 bases, J shed 5 bases, and the junction held 7 bases outside the gene matches. These same records also appear under a second study, on T cells expressing NK-cell markers. That paper notes: The study sequenced eight donors, seven HCMV-seropositive and one seronegative. For several experiments, T cell sorting was restricted to the alpha-beta TCR population by means of an anti-gamma-delta TCR antibody.

Sample: PBMCs. This chain joins TRBV29-1 and TRBJ2-2; 7 nucleotides match TRBD1. This TCR was sampled from a woman aged 18 to 35 in good health. Here the CDR3 DNA reads TGCAGCGGCCTCACAGGGGAAACCGGGGAGCTGTTTTTT. Translated: CSGLTGETGELFF.